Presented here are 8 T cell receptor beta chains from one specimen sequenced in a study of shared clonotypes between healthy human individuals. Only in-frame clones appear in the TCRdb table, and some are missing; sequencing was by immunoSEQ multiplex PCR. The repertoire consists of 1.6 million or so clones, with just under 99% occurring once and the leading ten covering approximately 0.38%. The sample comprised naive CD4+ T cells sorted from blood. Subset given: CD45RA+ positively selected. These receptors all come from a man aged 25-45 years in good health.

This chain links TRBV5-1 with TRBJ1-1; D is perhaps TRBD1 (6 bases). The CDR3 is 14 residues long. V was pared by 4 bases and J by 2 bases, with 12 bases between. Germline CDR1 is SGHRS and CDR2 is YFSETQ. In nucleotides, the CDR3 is TGCGCCAGCAGCCACCCCAGGGGAAACACTGAAGCTTTCTTT. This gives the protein CASSHPRGNTEAFF.

The CDR3 coding sequence is TGTGCCAGCAGCTTGGAAGGGGCGGGACCAGAGACCCAGTACTTC. Translated, it gives CASSLEGAGPETQYF. J is TRBJ2-5 and V is TRBV5-4; possibly TRBD2 for D (6 bases). In germline, CDR1 is SGHNT, CDR2 YYREEE (reference sequence). CDR3 length: 15 residues. The germline V and J ends were trimmed by 0 bases and 4 bases, with 13 bases remaining between them. Variable domain in full (rest from reference TRBV5-4 and TRBJ2-5): ETGVTQSPTHLIKTRGQQVTLRCSSQSGHNTVSWYQQALGQGPQFIFQYYREEENGRGNFPPRFSGLQFPNYSSELNVNALELDDSALYLCASSLEGAGPETQYFGPGTRLLVL.

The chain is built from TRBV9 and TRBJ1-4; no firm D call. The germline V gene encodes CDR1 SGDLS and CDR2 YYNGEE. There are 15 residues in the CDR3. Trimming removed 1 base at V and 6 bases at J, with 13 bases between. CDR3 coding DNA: TGTGCCAGCAGCGTAACCCCGAGCGACTATGAAAAACTGTTTTTT. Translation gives CASSVTPSDYEKLFF.

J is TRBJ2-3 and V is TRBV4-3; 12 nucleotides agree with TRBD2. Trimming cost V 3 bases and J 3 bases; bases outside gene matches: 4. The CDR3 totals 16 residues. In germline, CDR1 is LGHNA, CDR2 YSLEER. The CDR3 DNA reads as TGCGCCAGCAGCCAGACTAGCGGGAGACTGACAGATACGCAGTATTTT. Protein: CASSQTSGRLTDTQYF.

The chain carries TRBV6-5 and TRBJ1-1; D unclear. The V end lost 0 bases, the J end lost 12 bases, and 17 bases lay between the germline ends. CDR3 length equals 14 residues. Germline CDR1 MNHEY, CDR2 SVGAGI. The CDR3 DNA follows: TGTGCCAGCAGTTACTCGACGATGGGAATCTTGACTTTCTTT. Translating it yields CASSYSTMGILTFF.

This CDR3 reads CASSPREPGANVLTF. The DNA of the CDR3 is TGCGCCAGCAGCCCACGGGAACCTGGGGCCAACGTCCTGACTTTC. The chain has TRBV10-2 and TRBJ2-6, with D tentatively TRBD2 (5 bases). The CDR3 loop spans 15 amino acids. The ends were cut back, 6 bases at V and 2 bases at J, with 11 bases in the middle. Germline V lookup: CDR1 WSHSY, CDR2 SAAADI.

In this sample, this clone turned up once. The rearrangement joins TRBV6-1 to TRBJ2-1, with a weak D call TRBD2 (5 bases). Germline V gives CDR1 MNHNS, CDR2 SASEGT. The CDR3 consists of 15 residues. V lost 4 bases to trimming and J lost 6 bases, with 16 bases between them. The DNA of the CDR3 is TGTGCCAGCAGTGCACTAGTAGATGTTGGCAATGAGCAGTTCTTC. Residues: CASSALVDVGNEQFF.

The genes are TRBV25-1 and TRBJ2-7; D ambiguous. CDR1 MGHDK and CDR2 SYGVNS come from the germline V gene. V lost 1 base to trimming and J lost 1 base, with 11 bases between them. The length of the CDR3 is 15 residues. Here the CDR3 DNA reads TGTGCCAGCAGTGAATTCGGTTTAGGATCCTACGAGCAGTACTTC. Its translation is CASSEFGLGSYEQYF.